A single sample gave rise to the 25 T cell receptor beta chains below, sequenced in a study of T-cell memory formation after mild COVID-19. MiXCR was run by TCRdb on the 5' RACE reads, yielding one entry per CDR3 protein. Among some 62,000 distinct CDR3 sequences listed, about a tenth were seen once. The sample taken for sequencing was PBMCs or a T cell subset sorted from them (not recorded which). These receptors were collected from a man aged 18 to 30 who had mild COVID-19 (a few samples of this study predate the infection). Cell type and time point are not known.

This chain joins TRBV7-2 and TRBJ1-1; D may be TRBD1 (6 bases). The CDR3 has 14 amino acids. Germline CDR1 and CDR2: SGHTA and FQGNSA. Trimming cost V 4 bases and J 11 bases, with 20 bases left between them. The CDR3 spells CASSWTTGSGLAFF. In DNA form, the CDR3 reads TGTGCCAGCAGCTGGACCACAGGGAGTGGACTGGCTTTCTTT.

The rearrangement joins TRBV27 to TRBJ1-2, with unresolved D. Per germline, CDR1 MNHEY and CDR2 SMNVEV (reference sequence). The germline V and J ends were trimmed by 3 bases and 4 bases, with 9 bases remaining between them. The CDR3 covers 13 residues. The CDR3 is CASSFEMSYGYTF. DNA of the CDR3: TGTGCCAGCAGTTTCGAGATGAGCTATGGCTACACCTTC.

This clonotype occurred a few times. At one end the junction does not follow the germline gene, possibly because of a read error. The chain couples TRBV24-1 to TRBJ1-1; D ambiguous. CDR3 size: 8 residues. From germline, CDR1 is KGHDR and CDR2 SFDVKD. The DNA of the CDR3 is TGTGCCACCGCCTCGACTTTATTT. Translating gives CATASTLF.

This clonotype was seen at least ten times. The rearrangement uses TRBV28 and TRBJ2-1, with 9 nucleotides matching TRBD2. V shed 5 bases, J shed 8 bases, and the junction held 7 bases outside the gene matches. Germline CDR1 reads MDHEN; CDR2 reads SYDVKM. This CDR3 is built from 14 residues. DNA of the CDR3: TGTGCCAGCAGTGAGGGGACTAGCAACGATGAGCAGTTCTTC. Amino acids: CASSEGTSNDEQFF.

This clonotype was detected many times. This rearrangement joins TRBV7-3 to TRBJ2-1; 8 bases are a match to TRBD1. The CDR3 extends over 15 amino acids. V lost 5 bases to trimming and J lost 3 bases; unmatched junction nucleotides: 6. The germline V gene encodes CDR1 SGHTA and CDR2 FQGTGA. The CDR3 bases are TGTGCCAGCAGCCCCCAGGGGGCTGTCTACAATGAGCAGTTCTTC. The encoded protein is CASSPQGAVYNEQFF. The full variable domain, its missing parts supplied by reference TRBV7-3 and TRBJ2-1, is GAGVSQTPSNKVTEKGKYVELRCDPISGHTALYWYRQSLGQGPEFLIYFQGTGAADDSGLPNDRFFAVRPEGSVSTLKIQRTERGDSAVYLCASSPQGAVYNEQFFGPGTRLTVL.

This clonotype was detected a few times. This sequence joins TRBV4-3 and TRBJ2-1; TRBD2 aligns across 8 bases. The germline CDR1 and CDR2 sequences are LGHNA and YSLEER. The CDR3 extends over 13 amino acids. V shed 0 bases and J 15 bases; nucleotides not matched to a gene: 7. CDR3: CASSQDYGGDWFF. CDR3 nucleotide sequence: TGCGCCAGCAGCCAAGATTACGGGGGGGATTGGTTCTTC.

This clonotype was recorded at least ten times. The chain joins TRBV5-1 to TRBJ2-5, with unresolved D. CDR1 and CDR2 (germline): SGHRS, YFSETQ. The ends were cut back, 5 bases at V and 0 bases at J, with 8 bases in the middle. The CDR3 loop spans 13 amino acids. CDR3 amino acids: CASRRKDQETQYF. The CDR3 DNA sequence: TGCGCCAGCAGAAGAAAAGACCAAGAGACCCAGTACTTC.

This clonotype has at least ten counts. The chain joins TRBV7-2 to TRBJ2-3, with 14 positions matching TRBD2. V lost 1 base, J lost 3 bases, and 3 bases stayed unmatched. CDR3 length equals 17 residues. Germline V gives CDR1 SGHTA, CDR2 FQGNSA. As DNA, the CDR3 is TGTGCCAGCAGCTTAGTTCGACTAGCGGGGGGGACAGATACGCAGTATTTT. This codes for CASSLVRLAGGTDTQYF.

The V and J genes are TRBV12-5 and TRBJ2-5; TRBD1 aligns across 8 bases. J gave up 4 bases and V 0 bases, and 7 bases lay outside the gene matches. The CDR3 sequence is 16 residues long. Germline V CDR1 and CDR2: LGHNT, FRNRAP. The CDR3 loop is CASGLVLGQGPETQYF. DNA of the CDR3: TGTGCTAGTGGTTTGGTACTTGGACAGGGACCAGAGACCCAGTACTTC.

This clonotype showed up many times. The V and J genes are TRBV4-1 and TRBJ2-5; D call uncertain. This CDR3 comprises 15 residues. V shed 0 bases and J shed 1 base, with 9 bases lying between them. Germline CDR1 is MGHRA and CDR2 is YSYEKL. This CDR3 is CASSQDRTVQETQYF. The DNA for the CDR3 is TGCGCCAGCAGCCAAGATCGAACAGTCCAAGAGACCCAGTACTTC.

In this sample, this clonotype turned up a few times. The V gene is TRBV7-8, the J gene TRBJ2-7; perhaps TRBD1 as D (5 bases). The CDR3 spans 12 residues. Trimming stripped 5 bases from V and 10 bases from J, with 15 bases between. The germline CDR1 and CDR2 sequences are SGHVS and FQNEAQ. The CDR3 sequence: CASSHRSRHQYF. The CDR3 DNA sequence: TGTGCCAGCAGCCACAGGAGTCGTCACCAGTACTTC.

The rearrangement joins TRBV9 to TRBJ1-3, with D possibly matching TRBD1 (5 bases). There are 15 residues in the CDR3. With 4 bases removed from V and 2 bases from J, the gap between germline ends came to 13 bases. The V gene's germline CDR1 is SGDLS and CDR2 YYNGEE. The CDR3 sequence: CASSSQGFAGNTIYF. DNA of the CDR3: TGTGCCAGCAGCAGCCAGGGTTTTGCTGGAAACACCATATATTTT.

This chain uses TRBV5-1 with TRBJ1-1; possibly TRBD1 for D (5 bases). The ends were cut back, 1 base at V and 5 bases at J, with 12 bases in the middle. Germline CDR1 is SGHRS and CDR2 is YFSETQ. This CDR3 spans 14 amino acids. The CDR3: CASSLWGDGTEAFF. The CDR3 nucleotides read TGCGCCAGCAGCTTGTGGGGGGATGGGACTGAAGCTTTCTTT. Supplemented by reference TRBV5-1 and TRBJ1-1, the full variable domain reads KAGVTQTPRYLIKTRGQQVTLSCSPISGHRSVSWYQQTPGQGLQFLFEYFSETQRNKGNFPGRFSGRQFSNSRSEMNVSTLELGDSALYLCASSLWGDGTEAFFGQGTRLTVV.

This clonotype has only a few counts. For the CDR3, the DNA is TGTGCCAGCCACTCGGGGGGGCGGAAGACCCAGTACTTC. The encoded protein is CASHSGGRKTQYF. The chain joins TRBV28 to TRBJ2-5; 8 bases map to TRBD2. This CDR3 is built from 13 residues. With V trimmed by 8 bases and J by 6 bases, 8 bases remained unmatched. Germline lookup yields CDR1 MDHEN and CDR2 SYDVKM.

The chain employs TRBV10-3 and TRBJ1-2; D is ambiguous. V lost 2 bases and J 8 bases, leaving 9 bases between the germline ends. The CDR3 runs to 12 residues. Germline V gene lookup returns CDR1 ENHRY and CDR2 SYGVKD. The CDR3 DNA sequence: TGTGCCATCAGTGAGCCTCTCGGGGGCTACACCTTC. Translated, it gives CAISEPLGGYTF.

This chain connects TRBV3-2 to TRBJ1-1. TRBV3-2 corresponds to a pseudogene. CDR3 size: 21 residues. In DNA, the CDR3 is TGTGCCAGCAGCCTCCCAAAGGGCGGCGTAAGGGCCAAGTTGGGGAACACTGAAGCTTTCTTT. It encodes CASSLPKGGVRAKLGNTEAFF.

This clonotype came up many times. In nucleotides, the CDR3 is TGTGCCAGCTCACCAAGGGATACAGATACGCAGTATTTT. This sequence encodes CASSPRDTDTQYF. The chain combines TRBV18 with TRBJ2-3; no reliable D call. Germline V gene sequence: CDR1 KGHSH, CDR2 LQKENI. V was cut by 2 bases and J by 3 bases, with 6 bases left in between. This CDR3 spans 13 amino acids.

The rearrangement joins TRBV18 to TRBJ2-5, with 9 positions matching TRBD1. The CDR3 is 15 amino acids. Germline loops: CDR1 KGHSH, CDR2 LQKENI. The junction had 6 bases not matched to a gene; V was cut back by 3 bases and J by 4 bases. Here the CDR3 reads CASSPGTGRPETQYF. The CDR3 DNA is TGTGCCAGCTCACCCGGGACAGGGAGGCCAGAGACCCAGTACTTC.

This clonotype was observed at least ten times. The rearrangement uses TRBV24-1 and TRBJ2-2, with D perhaps given as TRBD1 or TRBD2 (6 bases each). Trimming left V 4 bases short and J 7 bases short, with 15 bases between. CDR3 length: 15 amino acids. In germline, CDR1 is KGHDR, CDR2 SFDVKD. CDR3 protein: CATSEGGGPSGELFF. CDR3 DNA sequence: TGTGCCACCAGTGAAGGAGGGGGGCCGAGCGGGGAGCTGTTTTTT.

This clonotype was found a few times. The V call is TRBV4-2, the J call TRBJ2-1; D possibly corresponds to TRBD2 (5 bases). Trimming cost V 4 bases and J 12 bases, with 19 bases left between them. The CDR3 totals 14 residues. CDR1 and CDR2 (germline): LGHNA, YNFKEQ. CDR3 sequence reads: CASSPELGLGGQFF. Written as DNA, the CDR3 is TGTGCCAGCAGCCCGGAGCTGGGCCTCGGAGGGCAGTTCTTC.

In its sample, this clonotype was seen many times. The chain couples TRBV3-1 to TRBJ2-1, with D possibly being TRBD2 (5 bases). The CDR3 spans 13 residues. V lost 2 bases to trimming and J lost 10 bases, with 12 bases between them. Per germline, CDR1 LGHDT and CDR2 YNNKEL (reference sequence). CDR3 loop: CASSQFLGVEQFF. The CDR3 DNA reads TGTGCCAGCAGCCAATTCCTGGGAGTCGAGCAGTTCTTC.

The table lists this clonotype with many counts. The genes are TRBV4-2 and TRBJ2-2; TRBD2 matches 16 bases. V gave up 3 bases and J gave up 3 bases; unmatched junction bases: 4. Germline CDR1 reads LGHNA; CDR2 reads YNFKEQ. The CDR3 spans 18 residues. CDR3 residues: CASSQGLAGGTDTGELFF. The CDR3 coding sequence is TGTGCCAGCAGCCAGGGACTAGCGGGGGGGACGGACACCGGGGAGCTGTTTTTT.

The gene calls are TRBV7-9 and TRBJ1-1, with 7 positions matching TRBD1. There are 15 residues in the CDR3. Germline CDR1 reads SEHNR; CDR2 reads FQNEAQ (reference sequence). J was trimmed by 1 base and V by 2 bases; bases with no gene match: 4. The CDR3 loop is CASSLSRGGNTEAFF. The CDR3 DNA follows: TGTGCCAGCAGCTTAAGCAGGGGGGGGAACACTGAAGCTTTCTTT.

This chain connects TRBV3-1 to TRBJ2-4, with D hard to call. V was cut by 1 base and J by 3 bases, with 1 base left in between. Germline-derived CDR1 and CDR2 are LGHDT and YNNKEL (reference sequence). This CDR3 comprises 12 residues. In nucleotides, the CDR3 is TGTGCCAGCAGCCAAGGCAAAAACATTCAGTACTTC. This codes for CASSQGKNIQYF.

This clonotype was counted a few times. This chain links TRBV19 with TRBJ1-5; 7 nucleotides line up with TRBD1. The ends lost 4 bases at V and 7 bases at J; junction bases unmatched: 7. Looked up from germline, CDR1 is LNHDA and CDR2 is SQIVND (reference sequence). The CDR3 sequence is 14 residues long. The chain's CDR3 is CASSRQGGGQPQHF. The CDR3 coding sequence is TGTGCCAGTAGTAGACAGGGTGGCGGACAGCCCCAGCATTTT.